This TCR beta chain was profiled in a study of cytomegalovirus exposure and HLA in healthy donors. Study-wide findings and caveats: Highly shared variants forming one cluster were likely a sequencing artifact.

Healthy individuals who donated bone marrow served as the donors. Researchers ran the PCR with 60 Vbeta and 13 Jbeta primers. Produced via immunoSEQ multiplex PCR; TCRdb's table is partial and in-frame only. The table shows about 140,000 clones, with about 68% occurring only once. About this clone itself: The antigen remains unidentified.

The TCR sequence derives from a human donor in good health. Sequencing used PBMCs.

The CDR3 is CAISESGPLWSGTDTQYF. CDR3 nucleotide sequence: TGTGCCATCAGTGAGTCGGGGCCACTATGGAGTGGCACAGATACGCAGTATTTT. The V and J genes are TRBV10-3 and TRBJ2-3, with a tentative D call TRBD1 (5 bases). CDR1 is ENHRY, CDR2 SYGVKD, per germline. The CDR3 consists of 18 residues. Trimming shortened V by 0 bases and J by 1 base, and 17 bases separated the two germline ends.